Listed below are T cell receptor beta chains from one sample, sequenced in a study of blood T cells in healthy people across ages. Each CDR3 protein gets one entry after TCRdb re-called the 5' RACE reads with MiXCR. The sample shows hundreds of thousands of distinct CDR3 sequences, 44% of them seen only once. The sample taken for sequencing was blood. Source of these receptors: a man between 60 and 75 years old in good health. Each CDR3 is given with its conserved first and last residue. Each record gives: clone size, D gene, J gene, V gene, CDR3 protein, CDR3 DNA. The D gene is left open where the match is weak. Expanded clones get a size class; other rows say once, few or many, or leave the size out.

- | TRBD2 | TRBJ2-7 | TRBV4-2 | CASSQEGTSAYEQYF | TGTGCCAGCAGCCAAGAGGGGACTAGCGCGTACGAGCAGTACTTC
few | - | TRBJ1-4 | TRBV25-1 | CASSDHWPRDSEKLFF | TGTGCCAGCAGTGACCATTGGCCCAGGGACTCTGAAAAACTGTTTTTT
few | TRBD2 | TRBJ2-5 | TRBV10-3 | CATRRTSGAGSQETQYF | TGTGCCACCAGACGGACTAGCGGGGCCGGGTCCCAAGAGACCCAGTACTTC
- | TRBD1 | TRBJ2-1 | TRBV10-3 | CAISDRTGSYEQFF | TGTGCCATCAGTGATAGGACAGGGTCCTACGAGCAGTTCTTC
- | - | TRBJ1-1 | TRBV6-2/TRBV6-3 | CASSYDGNTEAFF | TGTGCCAGCAGTTACGACGGGAACACTGAAGCTTTCTTT
few | - | TRBJ2-7 | TRBV2 | CASTPDHFFGEQYF | TGTGCCAGCACGCCAGACCATTTTTTTGGAGAGCAGTACTTC
few | TRBD2 | TRBJ2-7 | TRBV6-2/TRBV6-3 | CASSAAGGSSEQYF | TGTGCCAGCAGCGCGGCCGGGGGGTCTTCGGAGCAGTACTTC
few | TRBD1 | TRBJ1-5 | TRBV7-9 | CASSFQPGTGSPTPQHF | TGTGCCAGCAGCTTCCAGCCCGGGACAGGGTCTCCCACGCCCCAGCATTTT
- | TRBD2 | TRBJ2-3 | TRBV7-2 | CASSPWTSGRDTRYF | TGTGCCAGCAGCCCCTGGACTAGCGGGAGAGATACGCGGTATTTT
few | - | TRBJ1-6 | TRBV28 | CASSLEQAYNSPLHF | TGTGCCAGCAGTTTGGAACAGGCCTATAATTCACCCCTCCACTTT
many | - | TRBJ2-7 | TRBV2 | CASRRAAEQYF | TGTGCCAGCAGACGGGCGGCTGAGCAGTACTTC
- | - | TRBJ2-7 | TRBV6-5 | CASSSPGTRAYEQYF | TGTGCCAGCAGTTCCCCCGGGACAAGAGCCTACGAGCAGTACTTC
few | - | TRBJ1-2 | TRBV28 | CASSRQIYGYTF | TGTGCCAGCAGTCGACAGATTTATGGCTACACCTTC
- | TRBD2 | TRBJ2-5 | TRBV3-1 | CASSQVGLAGRETQYF | TGTGCCAGCAGCCAAGTCGGGCTAGCGGGGCGAGAGACCCAGTACTTC
- | - | TRBJ2-5 | TRBV29-1 | CSVGRSAETQYF | TGCAGCGTTGGTAGGAGCGCGGAGACCCAGTACTTC
- | - | TRBJ2-7 | TRBV9 | CASSVSSGRDEQYF | TGTGCCAGCAGCGTATCGTCAGGTAGAGACGAGCAGTACTTC
- | - | TRBJ2-1 | TRBV6-6 | CASSYKDSAYEQFF | TGTGCCAGCAGTTACAAGGACAGTGCCTACGAGCAGTTCTTC
- | TRBD1 | TRBJ2-5 | TRBV5-6 | CASSMGQGKMHEQYF | TGTGCCAGCAGCATGGGACAGGGAAAGATGCATGAGCAGTACTTC
- | TRBD1 | TRBJ2-7 | TRBV7-2 | CASSKDRGRGYEQYF | TGTGCCAGCAGCAAGGACAGGGGGCGCGGTTACGAGCAGTACTTC
- | TRBD2 | TRBJ2-3 | TRBV30 | CAWSGAGRESTDTQYF | TGTGCCTGGAGTGGGGCCGGGCGGGAGAGCACAGATACGCAGTATTTT
- | TRBD1 | TRBJ1-2 | TRBV12-3/TRBV12-4 | CASSRDRGIYGYTF | TGTGCCAGCAGCCGGGACAGGGGGATCTATGGCTACACCTTC
- | - | TRBJ1-3 | TRBV5-1 | CASSQGDGLSSGNTIYF | TGCGCCAGCAGCCAAGGGGACGGACTATCCTCTGGAAACACCATATATTTT
- | - | TRBJ2-7 | TRBV20-1 | CNAWSGSLGYEQYF | TGCAATGCGTGGTCTGGGAGCTTGGGCTACGAGCAGTACTTC
few | - | TRBJ2-5 | TRBV5-1 | CASSRQTQLQETQYF | TGCGCCAGCAGCCGCCAAACACAACTCCAAGAGACCCAGTACTTC
- | TRBD2 | TRBJ2-1 | TRBV7-9 | CASRPGLAGRYNEQFF | TGTGCCAGCAGGCCGGGACTAGCGGGGCGATACAATGAGCAGTTCTTC
once | - | TRBJ1-2 | TRBV2 | CASSYFQSYTF | TGTGCCAGCAGTTATTTCCAGAGCTACACCTTC
- | - | TRBJ2-1 | TRBV20-1 | CSARVSGREQFF | TGCAGTGCTAGAGTGTCCGGGCGCGAGCAGTTCTTC
once | - | TRBJ2-7 | TRBV7-6 | CASSLDSRPRTYEQYF | TGTGCCAGCAGCTTAGACTCAAGGCCACGGACCTACGAGCAGTACTTC
few | - | TRBJ1-2 | TRBV20-1 | CSAAQGNYGYTF | TGCAGTGCAGCACAGGGCAACTATGGCTACACCTTC
few | - | TRBJ2-1 | TRBV6-2/TRBV6-3 | CASSQTVKYEQFF | TGTGCCAGCAGCCAGACAGTAAAGTACGAGCAGTTCTTC
- | - | TRBJ1-2 | TRBV30 | CAWSGLYYGYTF | TGTGCCTGGAGTGGGCTATACTATGGCTACACCTTC
- | - | TRBJ1-2 | TRBV7-2 | CASSPGGPQANYGYTF | TGTGCCAGCAGCCCCGGGGGACCTCAAGCTAACTATGGCTACACCTTC
- | TRBD1 | TRBJ1-2 | TRBV30 | CAWNRDRPYGYTF | TGTGCCTGGAATAGGGACAGGCCCTATGGCTACACCTTC
few | TRBD1 | TRBJ2-5 | TRBV20-1 | CSVGPRDRGAQYF | TGCAGTGTTGGACCCCGGGACAGGGGGGCCCAGTACTTC
- | - | TRBJ1-1 | TRBV27 | CASSFGGPYANTEAFF | TGTGCCAGCAGTTTTGGGGGACCTTACGCGAACACTGAAGCTTTCTTT
few | - | TRBJ2-3 | TRBV11-1 | CASSSTRTDTQYF | TGTGCCAGCAGCTCCACACGCACAGATACGCAGTATTTT
few | TRBD2 | TRBJ2-5 | TRBV6-2/TRBV6-3 | CASSLIAGRIRETQYF | TGTGCCAGCAGTCTCATAGCGGGGAGAATTCGAGAGACCCAGTACTTC
- | TRBD1 | TRBJ2-3 | TRBV28 | CASRSGGYSDTQYF | TGTGCCAGCAGGTCAGGGGGCTATTCAGATACGCAGTATTTT
- | TRBD1 | TRBJ2-3 | TRBV4-2 | CASSQRDRGLDTQYF | TGTGCCAGCAGCCAACGGGACAGGGGGCTGGATACGCAGTATTTT
- | TRBD2 | TRBJ2-1 | TRBV4-2 | CASSQDLSGGRDNEQFF | TGTGCCAGCAGCCAAGATCTGAGCGGGGGACGCGACAATGAGCAGTTCTTC
- | - | TRBJ1-3 | TRBV11-2 | CASSDSGNTIYF | TGTGCCAGCAGTGACTCCGGAAACACCATATATTTT
- | TRBD2 | TRBJ2-3 | TRBV5-4 | CASSVGGAGITDTQYF | TGTGCCAGCAGCGTCGGGGGGGCGGGTATCACAGATACGCAGTATTTT
- | TRBD2 | TRBJ2-1 | TRBV24-1 | CATSDRRTSGRIYNEQFF | TGTGCCACCAGTGATAGGAGGACTAGCGGGAGGATTTACAATGAGCAGTTCTTC
- | - | TRBJ1-1 | TRBV7-9 | CASSFDSGREAFF | TGTGCCAGCAGTTTTGACAGCGGGCGTGAAGCTTTCTTT
- | TRBD1 | TRBJ1-4 | TRBV9 | CASSVDRGKGKLFF | TGTGCCAGCAGCGTCGACAGGGGAAAAGGAAAACTGTTTTTT
- | TRBD2 | TRBJ2-2 | TRBV6-2/TRBV6-3 | CASSSGTIVTGELFF | TGTGCCAGCAGTTCCGGGACTATTGTCACCGGGGAGCTGTTTTTT
- | - | TRBJ2-3 | TRBV5-1 | CASSLGPTLDTQYF | TGCGCCAGCAGCTTGGGCCCCACGCTAGATACGCAGTATTTT
many | - | TRBJ2-5 | TRBV7-2 | CASSSLQGRVETQYF | TGTGCCAGCAGCTCGCTCCAGGGGAGGGTGGAGACCCAGTACTTC